The table lists the clone carrying this T cell receptor (beta chain) with many counts. What it recognizes is unknown. The read is 3 residues too short to cover the CDR3 end, so that end is filled in from the germline J gene. V was pared by 1 base and J by 5 bases, with 9 bases between. The CDR3 runs 13 residues. CDR1 and CDR2 (germline): DFQATT, SNEGSKA (reference sequence). Assay used: immunoSEQ multiplex PCR; TCRdb lists only in-frame clones, some missing. The table lists roughly 50,000 clones, with no singletons. Both groups were predominantly of Caucasian heritage. The sample is drawn from a study of T cell clonality in common variable immunodeficiency. Study outcomes and limitations: CVID subjects showed higher TCRbeta clonality than healthy controls. Shared TCRbeta clones were fewer between CVID subjects than controls. Common variable immunodeficiency TCR beta sequences reportedly had fewer deletions and N-nucleotide insertions.

The sequenced sample consisted of peripheral blood mononuclear cells. V gene TRBV20-1 combines with J gene TRBJ1-5; D remains ambiguous. This receptor was taken from a person aged 18 to 70 in good health. CDR3 sequence reads: CSARGSWDQPQHF. The part of the CDR3 DNA that was read is TGCAGTGCTAGAGGTAGCTGGGATCAGCCC.